The present T cell receptor beta chain was sequenced within a study of tumor-infiltrating lymphocytes in primary liver carcinoma. Background on the study: Patients underwent surgical resection for primary liver carcinoma. Patients were both men and women, whose ages ran from 30 to 69 years. Findings and caveats of the study: The use of bulk unsorted samples meant that CD4+ and CD8+ repertoires were not compared.

A constant-region primer served to make TCR beta cDNA from approximately 490 ng total RNA. For TCR beta, libraries were produced by three nested multiplex PCR rounds using slightly modified ARM-PCR. A C-beta reverse primer was combined with TRBV1-TRBV30 forward primers in the first two PCR rounds, and each round had approximately 10 cycles. TCRdb reprocessed the multiplex PCR reads via MiXCR and lists one record per CDR3 protein. Of hundreds of thousands of distinct CDR3 sequences in the sample, around three fifths were seen once. This clonotype was seen once. Its cognate antigen is unknown. Being one base from a much bigger clone, this may be a read error. This CDR3 spans 15 amino acids. Looked up from germline, CDR1 is MNHEY and CDR2 is SVGAGI. V trimming: 7 bases; J trimming: 8 bases; junction bases outside the gene matches: 13. For blood RNA, unsorted whole blood served as the source, and germline DNA was extracted too.

The chain recombines TRBV6-5 with TRBJ2-3; 9 bases map to TRBD2. The receptor comes from a woman aged 25 to 39 with primary liver carcinoma and hepatitis B virus infection. Sequences were obtained from peripheral blood. The CDR3 region is CASTYGVAGVLTQYF. CDR3 coding DNA: TGTGCCAGCACCTACGGGGTAGCGGGAGTTCTTACGCAGTATTTT.